The entry below describes one TCR beta chain. This entry is derived from a study of blood T cell repertoires in COVID-19. Study-wide background: Both acute and convalescent COVID-19 samples were obtained from the United States, Italy and Spain. T cells, B-cell-depleted T cells, or PBMCs supplied cDNA or gDNA.

As handled by the study authors: The assay estimated nucleated cells by amplifying reference gene primers. The table came from immunoSEQ multiplex PCR; TCRdb's copy has only in-frame clones and leaves some out. D and trimming were read from the DNA, whereas the V and J calls and clone size are those reported in that table. The sample lists roughly 49,000 clones; about 86% were seen once. The CDR3 is 15 residues long. Trimming left V 0 bases short and J 6 bases short, with 14 bases between. The germline gives CDR1 LGHDT, CDR2 YNNKEL (reference sequence). Specimen: peripheral blood. This chain uses TRBV3-1 (or the pseudogene TRBV3-2) with TRBJ1-2; no clear D gene. This clonotype was obtained from a woman over 75 with acute or convalescent COVID-19. CDR3 sequence (DNA): TGTGCCAGCAGCCAAGATAACAGACAAATTAATGGCTACACCTTC. Translating gives CASSQDNRQINGYTF.